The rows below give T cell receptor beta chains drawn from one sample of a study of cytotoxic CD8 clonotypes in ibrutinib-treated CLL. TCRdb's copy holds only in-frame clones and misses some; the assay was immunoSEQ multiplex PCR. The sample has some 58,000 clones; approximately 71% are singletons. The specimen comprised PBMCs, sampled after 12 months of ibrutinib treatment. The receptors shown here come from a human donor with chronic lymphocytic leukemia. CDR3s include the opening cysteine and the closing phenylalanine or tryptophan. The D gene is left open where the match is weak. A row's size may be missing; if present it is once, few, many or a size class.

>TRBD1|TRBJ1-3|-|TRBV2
TGTGCCAGCAGCGGGGACAGCTCTGGAAACACCATATATTTT
CASSGDSSGNTIYF
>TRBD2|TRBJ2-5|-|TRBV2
TGTGCCAGCAGGGTGGGACTAGCGGGAGGAGAGACCCAGTACTTC
CASRVGLAGGETQYF
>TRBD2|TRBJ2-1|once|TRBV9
TGTGCCAGCAGCGTAGAATCGGGACTAGCGGGAGGCATCTTCATCGATGAGCAGTTCTTC
CASSVESGLAGGIFIDEQFF
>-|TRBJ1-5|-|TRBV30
TGTGCCTGGAGTGCGGACCCGAATCAGCCCCAGCATTTT
CAWSADPNQPQHF
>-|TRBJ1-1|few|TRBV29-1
TGCAGCGTTGTGAGGGAGGTGGACACTGAAGCTTTCTTT
CSVVREVDTEAFF
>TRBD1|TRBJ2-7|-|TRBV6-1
TGTGCCAGCAAAACCGGGACAGGGGCCTACGAGCAGTACTTC
CASKTGTGAYEQYF
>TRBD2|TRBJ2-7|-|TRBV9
TGTGCCAGCAGCGTAGGACTAGCGGGAGTTGTCGGCTACGAGCAGTACTTC
CASSVGLAGVVGYEQYF
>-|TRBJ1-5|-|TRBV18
TGTGCCAGCTCACCAACAGGGAGTAGCAATCAGCCCCAGCATTTT
CASSPTGSSNQPQHF
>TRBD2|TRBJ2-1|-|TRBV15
TGTGCCACCAGCAGAGACCGGACTAGCGGGAGTTACAATGAGCAGTTCTTC
CATSRDRTSGSYNEQFF
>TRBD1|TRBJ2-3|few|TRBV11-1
TGTGCCAGCAGCTTGGACAGGGCCACAGATACGCAGTATTTT
CASSLDRATDTQYF
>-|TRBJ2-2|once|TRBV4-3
TGCGCCAGCAGCCAGGACAGAGGACGGACCGGGGAGCTGTTTTTT
CASSQDRGRTGELFF
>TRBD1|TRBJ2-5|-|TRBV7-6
TGTGCCAGCAGCTTAGGGACAGGCGGAGAGACCCAGTACTTC
CASSLGTGGETQYF
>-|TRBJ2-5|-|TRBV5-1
TGCGCCAGCAGCTTGGGAGTTGTTGTGGGGAGAGAGACCCAGTACTTC
CASSLGVVVGRETQYF
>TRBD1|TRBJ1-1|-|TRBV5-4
TGTGCCAGCAGCCCGGACAGGGGGATGAACACTGAAGCTTTCTTT
CASSPDRGMNTEAFF
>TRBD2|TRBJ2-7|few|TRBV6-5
TGTGCCAGCAGTTACGCGGGGGTCGAGCAGTACTTC
CASSYAGVEQYF
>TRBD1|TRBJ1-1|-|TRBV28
TGTGCCAGCAAACAGGGGGCAGACACTGAAGCTTTCTTT
CASKQGADTEAFF
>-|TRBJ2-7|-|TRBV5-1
TGCGCCAGCAGCTTAAACTACGAGCAGTACTTC
CASSLNYEQYF
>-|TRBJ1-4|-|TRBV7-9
TGTGCCAGCAGCTTAGCGGACGGGATAATGGGGAATGAAAAACTGTTTTTT
CASSLADGIMGNEKLFF
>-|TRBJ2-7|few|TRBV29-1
TGCAGCGTTCGCAGCGGCTCCAGGGGCTACGAGCAGTACTTC
CSVRSGSRGYEQYF
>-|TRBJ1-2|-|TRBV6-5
TGTGCCAGCAGCCTAAACTCACAGACGAGTGGCTACACCTTC
CASSLNSQTSGYTF
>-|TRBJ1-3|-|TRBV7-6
TGTGCCAGCAGCTCCGGACAGAAATCTGGAAACACCATATATTTT
CASSSGQKSGNTIYF
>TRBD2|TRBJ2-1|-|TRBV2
TGTGCCAGCAGTGAAAGGTCTAGCGGGAGAGGGTACAATGAGCAGTTCTTC
CASSERSSGRGYNEQFF
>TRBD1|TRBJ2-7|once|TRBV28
TGTGCCAGCAGTCACCAGGGGGCCTACGAGCAGTACTTC
CASSHQGAYEQYF